This entry lists 20 T cell receptor beta chains sequenced from one sample in a study of blood T cell repertoires in COVID-19. Clones were sequenced by immunoSEQ multiplex PCR, and TCRdb holds only the in-frame ones, with some missing. The top ten hold 5% to 8% of the sample, which has approximately 190,000 clones, about 88% seen once. Material: peripheral blood. Receptors were obtained from a woman in her forties who had recovered from COVID-19.

V and J are TRBV7-9 and TRBJ2-7; a possible D gene is TRBD2 (5 bases). Germline V gene data show CDR1 as SEHNR and CDR2 as FQNEAQ (reference sequence). The length of the CDR3 is 14 residues. V was clipped by 5 bases and J by 2 bases, with 13 bases between them. The CDR3 DNA follows: TGTGCCAGCAGCCCCGCGAGGGCCGCCTACGAGCAGTACTTC. Translated, it gives CASSPARAAYEQYF.

V is TRBV19 and J is TRBJ2-7, with D maybe TRBD2 (5 bases). Per germline, CDR1 LNHDA and CDR2 SQIVND (reference sequence). The germline V and J ends were trimmed by 9 bases and 12 bases, with 27 bases remaining between them. The CDR3 is 14 residues long. The CDR3 DNA is TGTGCCAGCTCTTGGGAGCTTGAGGTCGGGTTTCGGTACTTC. It yields the protein CASSWELEVGFRYF.

Only one count was recorded for this clone. The J gene is TRBJ2-7, the V gene TRBV6-5, with D unresolved. This CDR3 spans 16 amino acids. Germline CDR1 MNHEY, CDR2 SVGAGI. Trimming shortened V by 0 bases and J by 0 bases, and 12 bases separated the two germline ends. CDR3 residues: CASSYSNVPSSYEQYF. DNA for the CDR3: TGTGCCAGCAGTTACTCGAACGTACCGAGCTCCTACGAGCAGTACTTC.

This clone has more than one count but fewer than ten. V and J are TRBV7-9 and TRBJ1-5; perhaps TRBD1 as D (6 bases). Germline CDR1 reads SEHNR; CDR2 reads FQNEAQ (reference sequence). Trimming cost V 5 bases and J 3 bases, with 11 bases left between them. CDR3 length: 14 residues. CDR3 DNA sequence: TGTGCCAGCAGCCGAGGACAGAACAATCAGCCCCAGCATTTT. Translating it yields CASSRGQNNQPQHF.

V is TRBV27 and J is TRBJ1-4; 7 nucleotides match TRBD1. There are 17 residues in the CDR3. With V trimmed by 1 base and J by 5 bases, 10 bases remained unmatched. CDR1 and CDR2 (germline): MNHEY, SMNVEV (reference sequence). The CDR3 DNA reads as TGTGCCAGCAGTTTATTCTCTGTGGGACAGAGGAATGAAAAACTGTTTTTT. Protein sequence: CASSLFSVGQRNEKLFF.

The rearrangement joins TRBV3-1 (or the pseudogene TRBV3-2) to TRBJ1-2, with TRBD1 matching over 12 bases. The CDR3 is made up of 16 amino acids. V was pared by 4 bases and J by 8 bases, with 11 bases of the junction left unmatched. Germline V CDR1 and CDR2: LGHDT, YNNKEL (reference sequence). CDR3 nucleotide sequence: TGTGCCAGCAGCCCCCGGGACAGGGGGCGGTCAAGCGGCTACACCTTC. Translation gives CASSPRDRGRSSGYTF.

The chain is built from TRBV10-3 and TRBJ1-2; 12 bases are a match to TRBD1. The CDR3 covers 14 residues. Per germline, CDR1 ENHRY and CDR2 SYGVKD. The V and J ends lost 5 bases and 8 bases, in that order; junction bases with no gene match: 6. The DNA of the CDR3 is TGTGCCATCAGTAGAGGGGACAGGGGGCAGGGCTACACCTTC. It yields the protein CAISRGDRGQGYTF.

J is TRBJ1-4 and V is TRBV2; a possible D gene is TRBD1 (6 bases). The V gene lost 6 bases and the J gene lost 4 bases, with 21 bases spanning the gap. CDR3 size: 17 residues. CDR1 is SNHLY and CDR2 is FYNNEI in the germline V gene. DNA of the CDR3: TGTGCCAGCAGCGAACGACGACCTGGACAGATTAATGAAAAACTGTTTTTT. Its translation is CASSERRPGQINEKLFF.

The chain recombines TRBV18 with TRBJ2-5, with D maybe TRBD2 (5 bases). V was cut by 5 bases and J by 7 bases, with 23 bases left in between. Germline loops: CDR1 KGHSH, CDR2 LQKENI. CDR3 length equals 16 residues. CDR3 residues: CASSSSGGPLVGTQYF. DNA of the CDR3: TGTGCCAGCTCATCTTCGGGCGGGCCCCTAGTTGGGACCCAGTACTTC.

The rearrangement links TRBV30 to TRBJ2-1; perhaps TRBD2 as D (5 bases). The V gene lost 1 base and the J gene lost 0 bases, with 7 bases spanning the gap. Germline V gene data show CDR1 as GTSNPN and CDR2 as SVGIG (reference sequence). The CDR3 covers 14 residues. CDR3 sequence (DNA): TGTGCCTGGAGTGGAGGGAGCTCCTACAATGAGCAGTTCTTC. It specifies CAWSGGSSYNEQFF. Drawing the rest from reference TRBV30 and TRBJ2-1, the complete variable domain is SQTIHQWPATLVQPVGSPLSLECTVEGTSNPNLYWYRQAAGRGLQLLFYSVGIGQISSEVPQNLSASRPQDRQFILSSKKLLLSDSGFYLCAWSGGSSYNEQFFGPGTRLTVL.

The CDR3: CASSQAGQGGTDTQYF. The CDR3 nucleotides read TGTGCCAGCAGCCAAGCAGGACAGGGTGGCACAGATACGCAGTATTTT. The genes are TRBV3-1 (or the pseudogene TRBV3-2) and TRBJ2-3; 8 bases match TRBD1. Germline loops: CDR1 LGHDT, CDR2 YNNKEL (reference sequence). The CDR3 loop spans 16 amino acids. V dropped 1 base and J dropped 1; count of bases not matched to a gene: 4.

This chain joins TRBV28 and TRBJ2-1; 16 nucleotides match TRBD2. The V gene's germline CDR1 is MDHEN and CDR2 SYDVKM. The V segment lost 6 bases and the J segment 5 bases; nucleotides outside the gene matches: 13. The CDR3 consists of 19 residues. The CDR3 DNA follows: TGTGCCAGCAGGGAACCCGGGACTAGCGGGAGGGCTTTCCACAATGAGCAGTTCTTC. Translated: CASREPGTSGRAFHNEQFF.

This sequence joins TRBV7-9 and TRBJ1-1; 11 bases line up with TRBD1. The CDR3 contains 17 residues. V lost 5 bases and J lost 2; bases outside the gene matches: 10. Germline assignment: CDR1 SEHNR and CDR2 FQNEAQ (reference sequence). In nucleotides, the CDR3 is TGTGCCAGCAGCCTTAACGGACAGGGGGCGAAAAACACTGAAGCTTTCTTT. Residues: CASSLNGQGAKNTEAFF.

V gene TRBV28 combines with J gene TRBJ1-6; no reliable D call. V was clipped by 6 bases and J by 7 bases, with 13 bases between them. Germline V gene lookup returns CDR1 MDHEN and CDR2 SYDVKM. The CDR3 contains 14 residues. This chain's CDR3 is CASSSPTDNSPLHF. The CDR3, as DNA: TGTGCCAGCAGCTCTCCGACTGACAATTCACCCCTCCACTTT.

V is TRBV19 and J is TRBJ2-7, with a possible D match to TRBD2 (5 bases). This CDR3 has 15 amino acids. Between the trimmed V and J ends, which lost 3 bases and 0 bases, there was a span of 12 bases. Germline V gene lookup returns CDR1 LNHDA and CDR2 SQIVND (reference sequence). The CDR3 DNA reads as TGTGCCAGTAGTATTCGGTCTAGCACCTCCTACGAGCAGTACTTC. Translation: CASSIRSSTSYEQYF. The variable domain in full, completed from reference TRBV19 and TRBJ2-7, reads DGGITQSPKYLFRKEGQNVTLSCEQNLNHDAMYWYRQDPGQGLRLIYYSQIVNDFQKGDIAEGYSVSREKKESFPLTVTSAQKNPTAFYLCASSIRSSTSYEQYFGPGTRLTVT.

The genes are TRBV5-5 and TRBJ1-2; D call uncertain. The CDR3 length is 13 residues. Trimming left V 2 bases short and J 8 bases short, with 13 bases between. In germline, CDR1 is SGHKS, CDR2 YYEKEE (reference sequence). As DNA, the CDR3 is TGTGCCAGCAGCTTCTCGGGGTTGCAGGGCTACACCTTC. Translating gives CASSFSGLQGYTF.

The V gene is TRBV18, the J gene TRBJ2-3; D might be TRBD2 (7 bases). Trimming pared 3 bases from V and 5 bases from J, leaving 9 bases between. This CDR3 spans 13 amino acids. Germline CDR1 and CDR2: KGHSH and LQKENI. The CDR3 DNA follows: TGTGCCAGCTCACCCGGGGGGCGAGATACGCAGTATTTT. Protein sequence: CASSPGGRDTQYF.

The CDR3 region is CASRLITGNTEAFF. CDR3 in DNA: TGTGCCAGCAGACTAATTACAGGGAACACTGAAGCTTTCTTT. The chain recombines TRBV7-9 with TRBJ1-1; D possibly corresponds to TRBD1 (5 bases). The CDR3 spans 14 residues. Germline V gives CDR1 SEHNR, CDR2 FQNEAQ (reference sequence). The V end was cut by 6 bases, the J end by 1 base, with 12 bases between.

V gene TRBV11-1 combines with J gene TRBJ1-3; tentatively, D is TRBD1 (5 bases). CDR1 and CDR2 from the germline V gene are SGHAT and FQDESV (reference sequence). This CDR3 is 14 amino acids long. Trimming took off 6 bases at V and 0 bases at J, with 9 bases between the two ends. The CDR3 sequence: CASRQQGSGNTIYF. The DNA of the CDR3 is TGTGCCAGCAGACAGCAGGGCTCTGGAAACACCATATATTTT.

This clone was seen once. The genes are TRBV6-1 and TRBJ1-5; D gene uncertain. V lost 0 bases and J lost 4, with 7 bases in between. Germline V lookup: CDR1 MNHNS, CDR2 SASEGT. The CDR3 totals 14 residues. DNA of the CDR3: TGTGCCAGCAGTGAAGCGCTGAGAAATCAGCCCCAGCATTTT. Protein sequence: CASSEALRNQPQHF.